This TCR beta chain was documented in a study of cytomegalovirus exposure and HLA in healthy donors. For the study at large: Both the approximately 120 validation repertoires and the approximately 670 first-cohort repertoires used the same platform, as reported by a later analysis.

Concerning this clone: The antigen is undetermined.

Study conclusions and caveats: A subsequent analysis found that TCR clusters from the first cohort also tended to co-occur in the 130 or so validation repertoires, with approximately 94% of cluster scores above 0.

There are 16 residues in the CDR3. Germline V gives CDR1 WSHSY, CDR2 SAAADI. The ends lost 1 base at V and 4 bases at J; junction bases unmatched: 6. Some clones are missing from TCRdb's copy, which holds only in-frame ones; the method was immunoSEQ multiplex PCR. Of just over 80,000 clones listed, approximately 96% are singletons. Sequenced sample: PBMCs. The rearrangement joins TRBV10-2 to TRBJ2-7, with 11 bases fitting TRBD2. This receptor was identified in a woman in her late teens or twenties in good health and CMV-seronegative. The CDR3, as DNA: TGCGCCAGCAGTGAGTGGTTAGCGGGAGGGCTTTACGAGCAGTACTTC. It is translated as CASSEWLAGGLYEQYF.